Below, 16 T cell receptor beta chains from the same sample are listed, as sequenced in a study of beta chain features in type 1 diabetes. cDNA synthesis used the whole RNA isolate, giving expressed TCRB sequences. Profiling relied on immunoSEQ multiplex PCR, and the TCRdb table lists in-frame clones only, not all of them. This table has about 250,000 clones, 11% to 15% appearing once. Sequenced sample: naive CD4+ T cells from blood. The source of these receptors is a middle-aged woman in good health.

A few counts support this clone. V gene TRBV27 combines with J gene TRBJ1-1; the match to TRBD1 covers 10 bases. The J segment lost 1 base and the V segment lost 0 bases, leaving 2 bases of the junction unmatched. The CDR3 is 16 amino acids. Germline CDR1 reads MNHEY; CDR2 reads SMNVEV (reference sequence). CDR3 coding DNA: TGTGCCAGCAGTTTATCGGGACAGGGGAAGAACACTGAAGCTTTCTTT. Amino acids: CASSLSGQGKNTEAFF.

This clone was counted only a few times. CDR3 sequence (DNA): TGTGCCAGCAGTTACTTCCTTGACAATGAGCAGTTCTTC. It specifies CASSYFLDNEQFF. The rearrangement links TRBV6-6 to TRBJ2-1; D uncertain. Germline CDR1 reads MNHNY; CDR2 reads SVGAGI (reference sequence). The ends were cut back, 1 base at V and 5 bases at J, with 6 bases in the middle. This CDR3 is built from 13 residues.

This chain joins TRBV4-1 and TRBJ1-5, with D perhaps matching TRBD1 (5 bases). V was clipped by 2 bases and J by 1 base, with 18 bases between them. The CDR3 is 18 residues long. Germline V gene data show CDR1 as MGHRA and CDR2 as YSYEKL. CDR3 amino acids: CASSQLKAGIASNQPQHF. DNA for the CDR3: TGCGCCAGCAGCCAATTGAAAGCAGGGATTGCGAGCAATCAGCCCCAGCATTTT.

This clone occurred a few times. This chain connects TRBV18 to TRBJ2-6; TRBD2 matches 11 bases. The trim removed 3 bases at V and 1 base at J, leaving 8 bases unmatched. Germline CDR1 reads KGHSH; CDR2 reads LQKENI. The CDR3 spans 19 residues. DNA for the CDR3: TGTGCCAGCTCACCTCTCCAGACTAGCGGGGTATCTGGGGCCAACGTCCTGACTTTC. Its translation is CASSPLQTSGVSGANVLTF.

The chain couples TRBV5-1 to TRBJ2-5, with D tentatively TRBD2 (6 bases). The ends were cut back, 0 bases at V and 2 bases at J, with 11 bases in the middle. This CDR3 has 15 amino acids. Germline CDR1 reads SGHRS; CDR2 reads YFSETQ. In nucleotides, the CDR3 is TGCGCCAGCAGCTTGGCGGGGGAGCCACAAGAGACCCAGTACTTC. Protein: CASSLAGEPQETQYF.

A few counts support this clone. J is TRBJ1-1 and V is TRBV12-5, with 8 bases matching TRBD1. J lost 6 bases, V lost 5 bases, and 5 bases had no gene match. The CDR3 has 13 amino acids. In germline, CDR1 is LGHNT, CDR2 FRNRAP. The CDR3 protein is CASGRGQEPEAFF. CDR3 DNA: TGTGCTAGTGGTCGGGGACAGGAGCCTGAAGCTTTCTTT.

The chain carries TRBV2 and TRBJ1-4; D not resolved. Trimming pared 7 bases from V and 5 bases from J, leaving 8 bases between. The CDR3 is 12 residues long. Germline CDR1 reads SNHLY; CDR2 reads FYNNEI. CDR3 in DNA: TGTGCCAGCAACCGAGGGAATGAAAAACTGTTTTTT. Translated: CASNRGNEKLFF.

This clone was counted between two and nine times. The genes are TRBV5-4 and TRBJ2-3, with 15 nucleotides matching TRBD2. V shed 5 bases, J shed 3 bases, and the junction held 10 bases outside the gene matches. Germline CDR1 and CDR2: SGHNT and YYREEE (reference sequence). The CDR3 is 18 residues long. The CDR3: CASSPPGLAGGITDTQYF. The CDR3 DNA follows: TGTGCCAGCAGTCCTCCGGGACTAGCGGGGGGTATAACAGATACGCAGTATTTT.

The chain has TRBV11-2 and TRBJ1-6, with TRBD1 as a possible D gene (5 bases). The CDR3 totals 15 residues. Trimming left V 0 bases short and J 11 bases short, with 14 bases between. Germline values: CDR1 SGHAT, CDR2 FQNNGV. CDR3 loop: CASSLELGGLAPLHF. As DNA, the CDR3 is TGTGCCAGCAGCTTAGAACTCGGGGGACTGGCACCCCTCCACTTT.

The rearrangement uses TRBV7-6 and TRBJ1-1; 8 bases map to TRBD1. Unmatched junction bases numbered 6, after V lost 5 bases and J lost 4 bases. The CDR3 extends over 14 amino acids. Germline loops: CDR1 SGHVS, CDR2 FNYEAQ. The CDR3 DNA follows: TGTGCCAGCAGCGAGCGACAGGGGAGCACTGAAGCTTTCTTT. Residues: CASSERQGSTEAFF.

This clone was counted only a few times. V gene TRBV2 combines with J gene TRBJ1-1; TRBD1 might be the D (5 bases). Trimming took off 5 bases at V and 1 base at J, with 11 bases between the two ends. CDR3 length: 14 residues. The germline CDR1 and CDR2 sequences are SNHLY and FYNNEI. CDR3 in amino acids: CASSHGQPNTEAFF. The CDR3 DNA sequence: TGTGCCAGCAGTCACGGACAACCGAACACTGAAGCTTTCTTT.

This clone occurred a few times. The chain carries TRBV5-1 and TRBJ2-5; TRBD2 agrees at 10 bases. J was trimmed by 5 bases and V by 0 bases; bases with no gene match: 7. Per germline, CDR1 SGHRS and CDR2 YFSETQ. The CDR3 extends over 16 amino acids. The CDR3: CASSLALAGGRETQYF. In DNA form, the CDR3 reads TGCGCCAGCAGCTTGGCCTTAGCGGGGGGACGGGAGACCCAGTACTTC.

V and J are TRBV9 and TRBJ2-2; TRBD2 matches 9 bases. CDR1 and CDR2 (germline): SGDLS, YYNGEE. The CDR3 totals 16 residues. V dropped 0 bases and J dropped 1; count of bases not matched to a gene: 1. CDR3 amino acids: CASSVGAGGNTGELFF. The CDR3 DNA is TGTGCCAGCAGCGTAGGAGCGGGGGGGAACACCGGGGAGCTGTTTTTT.

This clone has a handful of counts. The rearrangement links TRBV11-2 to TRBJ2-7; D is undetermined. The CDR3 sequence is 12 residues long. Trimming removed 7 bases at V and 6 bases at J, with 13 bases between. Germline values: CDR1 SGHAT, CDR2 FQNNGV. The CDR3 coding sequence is TGTGCCAGCACCATCGGCCGGGTCGAGCAGTACTTC. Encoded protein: CASTIGRVEQYF. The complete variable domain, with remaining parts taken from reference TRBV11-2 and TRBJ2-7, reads EAGVAQSPRYKIIEKRQSVAFWCNPISGHATLYWYQQILGQGPKLLIQFQNNGVVDDSQLPKDRFSAERLKGVDSTLKIQPAKLEDSAVYLCASTIGRVEQYFGPGTRLTVT.

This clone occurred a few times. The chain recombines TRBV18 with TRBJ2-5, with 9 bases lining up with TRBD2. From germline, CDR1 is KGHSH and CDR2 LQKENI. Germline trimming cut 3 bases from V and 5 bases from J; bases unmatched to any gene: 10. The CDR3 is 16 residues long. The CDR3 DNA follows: TGTGCCAGCTCACCGGTCGCAGCGGGGGGCCAGGAGACCCAGTACTTC. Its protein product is CASSPVAAGGQETQYF.

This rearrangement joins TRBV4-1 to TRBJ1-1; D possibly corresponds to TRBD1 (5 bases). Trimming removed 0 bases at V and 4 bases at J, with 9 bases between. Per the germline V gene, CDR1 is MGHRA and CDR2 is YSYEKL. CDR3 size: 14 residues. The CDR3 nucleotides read TGCGCCAGCAGCCAAGATGCGGGGGTCACTGAAGCTTTCTTT. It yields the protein CASSQDAGVTEAFF.